These 8 T cell receptor beta chains came from one sample sequenced in a study of esophageal squamous cell carcinoma under preoperative chemotherapy. One entry per CDR3 protein results from TCRdb running MiXCR on the PCR reads. The table has about 19,000 distinct CDR3 sequences, more than 45% seen once. Stated time point: after preoperative PTX-NDP chemotherapy. This sample was obtained from a patient given preoperative chemotherapy. The receptors originated from a human donor with esophageal squamous cell carcinoma. The donor label of this sample is uncertain.

This clonotype was observed a few times. The chain combines TRBV6-1 with TRBJ2-3, with D possibly being TRBD2 (6 bases). The germline V gene encodes CDR1 MNHNS and CDR2 SASEGT. The CDR3 spans 15 residues. V was trimmed by 6 bases and J by 4 bases, leaving 17 bases between them. CDR3 sequence (DNA): TGTGCCAGCAGGACGGCGGGGAGAGGTTCAGATACGCAGTATTTT. It specifies CASRTAGRGSDTQYF.

About this clonotype: A much larger clone is a single base away; this may be a read error. This chain uses TRBV7-6 with TRBJ2-1; 11 nucleotides agree with TRBD2. The J call may be incorrect, as the DNA end agrees better with TRBJ2-7. Germline V gene sequence: CDR1 SGHVS, CDR2 FNYEAQ. This CDR3 contains 15 residues. As DNA, the CDR3 is TGTGCCAGCAGCGCACTAGCGGGAGCTTACTACGAGCAGTACTTC. This sequence encodes CASSALAGAYYEQYF.

On this clonotype itself: This CDR3 fails to terminate in the conserved phenylalanine or tryptophan, so it likely reflects a read error. The DNA is left out, because the CDR3 cannot be placed on it with certainty; the CDR3 is given as TCRdb lists it. V usage is TRBV7-2 and J usage is TRBJ2-5; TRBD1 is the table's D call and was not checked against the DNA. The CDR3 region is 14 residues in length, termini included. Germline V lookup: CDR1 SGHTA, CDR2 FQGNSA. The CDR3 loop reads CASSFGGTPATQHS.

The V gene is TRBV7-9, the J gene TRBJ2-1; D is ambiguous. Trimming removed 4 bases from V and 5 bases from J, with 12 bases in between. The CDR3 length is 14 residues. CDR1 is SEHNR, CDR2 FQNEAQ, per germline (reference sequence). The CDR3 DNA reads TGTGCCAGCAGCTCCCCCCCCCTAGACAATGAGCAGTTCTTC. As protein: CASSSPPLDNEQFF.

This clonotype was observed at least ten times. This chain joins TRBV7-2 and TRBJ1-5; D unresolved. Germline V gives CDR1 SGHTA, CDR2 FQGNSA. CDR3 length: 14 residues. Trimming took off 0 bases at V and 2 bases at J, with 5 bases between the two ends. The CDR3 bases are TGTGCCAGCAGCTTAGCAGGCGGCAATCAGCCCCAGCATTTT. Encoded protein: CASSLAGGNQPQHF.

The V gene is TRBV20-1, the J gene TRBJ2-1; D gene unclear. Trimming cost V 5 bases and J 6 bases, with 8 bases left between them. This CDR3 is built from 11 residues. CDR1 is DFQATT and CDR2 is SNEGSKA in the germline V gene (reference sequence). CDR3 coding DNA: TGCAGTGCTCGTCTGCTCAATGAGCAGTTCTTC. Its translation is CSARLLNEQFF.

On this clonotype itself: A junction boundary mismatches the germline segment, possibly from a read error. This chain uses TRBV7-8 with TRBJ2-3, with 14 positions matching TRBD2. Germline CDR1 and CDR2: SGHVS and FQNEAQ. The CDR3 totals 20 residues. The CDR3 region has the DNA TGTGCCAGCAGCCCGGGATCGACTAGCGGGGGGGTTTTGGCCAAAGATACGCAGTATTTC. Its translation: CASSPGSTSGGVLAKDTQYF.

This sequence joins TRBV12-3 or TRBV12-4 and TRBJ2-1, with D possibly being TRBD2 (7 bases). The DNA matches TRBJ2-5 better at its end, which makes the J call doubtful. The CDR3 loop spans 17 amino acids. CDR3 in amino acids: CASSPGGGRAGEETQYF. The CDR3 DNA sequence: TGTGCCAGCAGCCCTGGGGGGGGCAGGGCGGGTGAGGAGACCCAGTACTTC.